This TCR beta chain is from a study of sequential checkpoint blockade in melanoma. Overall study context: TCRβ was sequenced from DNA of about 94 pretreatment tumors.

Regarding treatment: randomized to nivolumab then ipilimumab (arm A) or the reverse (arm B). The CDR3 is made up of 13 amino acids. V was pared by 8 bases and J by 7 bases, with 18 bases between. Per the germline V gene, CDR1 is SQVTM and CDR2 is ANQGSEA. Clones were sequenced by immunoSEQ multiplex PCR, and TCRdb holds only the in-frame ones, with some missing. The sample has under 1,500 clones, around 25% seen once. As concerns this clone: Its antigen is still unknown.

Regarding the study as a whole: T-cell fraction and clonality followed PD-L1 and CD8+ counts, not mutational load. Rising tumor T-cell fraction and clonality meant about 30 times likelier benefit.

The sequence came from a human donor with melanoma. The chain combines TRBV29-1 with TRBJ1-5; D possibly corresponds to TRBD1 (5 bases). The starting material was tumor tissue (inferred from file names), obtained from a patient given nivolumab and ipilimumab in sequence. For the CDR3, the DNA is TGCAGCTCCGCAGAAGGGACCAACCAGCCCCAGCATTTT. Amino acid sequence: CSSAEGTNQPQHF.